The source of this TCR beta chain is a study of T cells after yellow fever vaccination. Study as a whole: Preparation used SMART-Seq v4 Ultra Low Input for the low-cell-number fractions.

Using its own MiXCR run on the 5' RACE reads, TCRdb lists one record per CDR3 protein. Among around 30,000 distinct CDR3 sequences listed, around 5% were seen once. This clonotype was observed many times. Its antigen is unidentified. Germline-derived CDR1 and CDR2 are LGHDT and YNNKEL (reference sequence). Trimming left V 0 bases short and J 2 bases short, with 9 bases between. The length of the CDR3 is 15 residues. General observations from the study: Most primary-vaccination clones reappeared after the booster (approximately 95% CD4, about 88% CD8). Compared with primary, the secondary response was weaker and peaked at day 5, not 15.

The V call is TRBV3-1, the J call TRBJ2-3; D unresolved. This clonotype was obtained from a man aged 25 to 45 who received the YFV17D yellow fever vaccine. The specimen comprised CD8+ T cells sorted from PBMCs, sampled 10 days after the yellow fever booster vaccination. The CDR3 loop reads CASSQEGGPTDTQYF. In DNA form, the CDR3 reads TGTGCCAGCAGCCAAGAGGGCGGACCCACAGATACGCAGTATTTT.